The present TCR beta chain was sequenced within a study of cytomegalovirus exposure and HLA in healthy donors. This clone appeared a single time. Germline is not matched at one junction end, which may reflect a read error. Looked up from germline, CDR1 is SEHNR and CDR2 is FQNEAQ (reference sequence). CDR3 size: 13 residues. Data came from immunoSEQ multiplex PCR; TCRdb stores just in-frame clones and leaves some out. Seen here are 68,000 or so clones, about 90% observed once, and the top ten hold 2.5% to 4%. Sequencing input: PBMCs. The rearrangement links TRBV7-9 to TRBJ1-4; D perhaps matches TRBD1 (6 bases). The TCR comes from a man between 18 and 29 years old in good health and CMV-seronegative. In nucleotides, the CDR3 is TGTGCCAGCAGCTTACTGGACAGAGGAACCTTTATCTTT. This sequence encodes CASSLLDRGTFIF.